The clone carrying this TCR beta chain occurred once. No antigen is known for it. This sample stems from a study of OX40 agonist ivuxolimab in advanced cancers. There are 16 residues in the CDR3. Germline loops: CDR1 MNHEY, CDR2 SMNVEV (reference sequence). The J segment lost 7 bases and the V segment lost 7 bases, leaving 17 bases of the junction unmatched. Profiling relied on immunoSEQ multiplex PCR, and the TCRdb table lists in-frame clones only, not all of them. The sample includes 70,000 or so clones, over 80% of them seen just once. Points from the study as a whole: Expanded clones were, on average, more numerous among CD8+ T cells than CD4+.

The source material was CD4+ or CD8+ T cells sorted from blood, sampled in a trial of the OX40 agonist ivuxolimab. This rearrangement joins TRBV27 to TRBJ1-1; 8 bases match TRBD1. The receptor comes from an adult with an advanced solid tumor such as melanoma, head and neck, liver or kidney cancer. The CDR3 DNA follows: TGTGCCAGCAAACAACGGAGGCAGACAGGGGTGAATGAAGCTTTCTTT. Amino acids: CASKQRRQTGVNEAFF.